Shown below are 28 T cell receptor beta chains from a single sample sequenced in a study of CD8 T cells in ankylosing spondylitis. Overall study findings and caveats: A TCR beta motif made of eight highly homologous variants seemed typical of ankylosing spondylitis blood.

Their specific antigens are unknown. A single record per CDR3 protein comes from TCRdb applying MiXCR to the 5' RACE reads. This table holds around 490,000 distinct CDR3 sequences, approximately 5.3% found once. The sample taken for sequencing was blood, either unsorted or a sorted T cell fraction (not recorded which). The receptor set was obtained from a male donor with ankylosing spondylitis.

Many counts were recorded for this clonotype. This rearrangement joins TRBV5-1 to TRBJ2-1; D is possibly TRBD1 or TRBD2 (5 bases each). CDR1 is SGHRS, CDR2 YFSETQ, per germline. The CDR3 covers 14 residues. V shed 2 bases and J shed 4 bases, with 10 bases lying between them. CDR3 in DNA: TGCGCCAGCAGCTTACCGGGACCATACAATGAGCAGTTCTTC. Translation gives CASSLPGPYNEQFF. Together with reference TRBV5-1 and TRBJ2-1, the CDR3 gives the full variable domain: KAGVTQTPRYLIKTRGQQVTLSCSPISGHRSVSWYQQTPGQGLQFLFEYFSETQRNKGNFPGRFSGRQFSNSRSEMNVSTLELGDSALYLCASSLPGPYNEQFFGPGTRLTVL.

This clonotype was recorded at least ten times. This chain links TRBV6-2 or TRBV6-3 with TRBJ1-3; D gene ambiguous. The CDR3 consists of 14 residues. Germline V gene lookup returns CDR1 MNHEY and CDR2 SVGEGT. V gave up 6 bases and J gave up 4 bases, with 13 bases separating them. The CDR3 loop reads CASSPFRDGNTIYF. CDR3 in DNA: TGTGCCAGCAGCCCTTTCAGAGACGGAAACACCATATATTTT.

This clonotype was observed at least ten times. V and J are TRBV9 and TRBJ1-5, with D tentatively TRBD1 (5 bases). V was shortened by 0 bases and J by 1 base, with 8 bases between the two germline ends. In germline, CDR1 is SGDLS, CDR2 YYNGEE. The CDR3 runs 15 residues. As DNA, the CDR3 is TGTGCCAGCAGCGTAGGACAGACAAGCAATCAGCCCCAGCATTTT. Its translation is CASSVGQTSNQPQHF.

This clonotype was seen many times. V usage is TRBV29-1 and J usage is TRBJ1-1; 11 nucleotides agree with TRBD1. The CDR3 contains 13 residues. Germline CDR1 reads SQVTM; CDR2 reads ANQGSEA. The V gene end was trimmed by 4 bases and the J gene end by 4 bases; junction bases not matched to a gene: 2. The CDR3 DNA is TGCAGCGTTGGTGGGACAGGGGGCACTGAAGCTTTCTTT. It yields the protein CSVGGTGGTEAFF.

This clonotype was counted many times. The chain carries TRBV20-1 and TRBJ2-3, with TRBD1 identical over 8 bases. Germline V gene data show CDR1 as DFQATT and CDR2 as SNEGSKA (reference sequence). V gave up 5 bases and J gave up 2 bases; unmatched junction bases: 3. The CDR3 is made up of 13 amino acids. The CDR3 reads CSAETGDTDTQYF. The CDR3 nucleotides read TGCAGTGCTGAGACAGGGGACACAGATACGCAGTATTTT.

This clonotype was recorded at least ten times. The chain combines TRBV6-5 with TRBJ2-3, with no clear D. CDR3 length: 13 residues. V was pared by 1 base and J by 0 bases, with 2 bases between. Germline assignment: CDR1 MNHEY and CDR2 SVGAGI. The CDR3 spells CASSYLSTDTQYF. The CDR3 DNA reads TGTGCCAGCAGTTACTTAAGCACAGATACGCAGTATTTT.

This clonotype was seen at least ten times. This chain connects TRBV10-3 to TRBJ2-7; perhaps TRBD2 as D (5 bases). Trimming shortened V by 1 base and J by 2 bases, and 12 bases separated the two germline ends. The CDR3 contains 15 residues. Germline CDR1 ENHRY, CDR2 SYGVKD. The DNA for the CDR3 is TGTGCCATCAGTGAGTGGGCTAGCAGAACCTACGAGCAGTACTTC. Its protein is CAISEWASRTYEQYF.

J is TRBJ2-3 and V is TRBV6-2 or TRBV6-3, with D uncertain. The length of the CDR3 is 14 residues. The V end lost 7 bases, the J end lost 2 bases, and 13 bases lay between the germline ends. The germline V gene has CDR1 MNHEY and CDR2 SVGEGT. The CDR3: CASNLVGLTDTQYF. The CDR3 DNA reads as TGTGCCAGCAACCTGGTAGGCCTCACAGATACGCAGTATTTT.

V is TRBV14 and J is TRBJ1-5, with a weak D call TRBD1 (6 bases). Germline V gene sequence: CDR1 SGHDN, CDR2 FVKESK. The ends were cut back, 7 bases at V and 5 bases at J, with 21 bases in the middle. This CDR3 has 16 amino acids. The CDR3 loop reads CASNKDVQGLHQPQHF. DNA of the CDR3: TGTGCCAGCAACAAAGATGTGCAGGGGTTGCATCAGCCCCAGCATTTT.

This clonotype has a count of ten or more. The chain combines TRBV7-2 with TRBJ1-3; D might be TRBD1 (6 bases). CDR1 and CDR2 from the germline V gene are SGHTA and FQGNSA. The germline V and J ends were trimmed by 5 bases and 1 base, with 12 bases remaining between them. CDR3 length equals 15 residues. The CDR3 DNA reads TGTGCCAGCAGCCACAGCAGGGGTTCTGGAAACACCATATATTTT. Translating gives CASSHSRGSGNTIYF.

This clonotype appeared many times. J is TRBJ1-1 and V is TRBV11-2; unclear D gene. Trimming shortened V by 2 bases and J by 1 base, and 8 bases separated the two germline ends. The CDR3 extends over 14 amino acids. Germline V lookup: CDR1 SGHAT, CDR2 FQNNGV. The chain's CDR3 is CASSLHSPNTEAFF. CDR3 DNA sequence: TGTGCCAGCAGCTTACACAGCCCGAACACTGAAGCTTTCTTT.

In this sample, this clonotype turned up many times. CDR3 amino acids: CASSLRREKGYEQYF. CDR3 coding DNA: TGCGCCAGCAGCTTGAGGCGGGAGAAAGGGTACGAGCAGTACTTC. The rearrangement uses TRBV5-1 and TRBJ2-7; 7 positions agree with TRBD2. CDR1 is SGHRS and CDR2 is YFSETQ in the germline V gene. V lost 1 base and J lost 4; bases outside the gene matches: 8. This CDR3 contains 15 residues.

This clonotype was seen repeatedly, ten times or more. This chain links TRBV20-1 with TRBJ2-1, with D possibly being TRBD2 (6 bases). CDR1 and CDR2 (germline): DFQATT, SNEGSKA (reference sequence). The length of the CDR3 is 22 residues. The V and J ends lost 2 bases and 4 bases respectively, with 36 bases between them. This CDR3 reads CSARRREGGEREKSVQYNEQFF. The CDR3 nucleotides read TGCAGTGCTAGACGGAGAGAGGGCGGGGAGAGGGAGAAATCCGTGCAATACAATGAGCAGTTCTTC.

This clonotype appeared many times. The chain joins TRBV6-2 or TRBV6-3 to TRBJ1-5; D perhaps matches TRBD1 (5 bases). V lost 5 bases and J lost 7, with 21 bases in between. In germline, CDR1 is MNHEY, CDR2 SVGEGT. This CDR3 has 16 amino acids. The CDR3: CASSPTRGSAGQPQHF. The CDR3 nucleotides are TGTGCCAGCAGTCCCACACGGGGCTCGGCGGGGCAGCCCCAGCATTTT.

This clonotype appeared many times. The gene calls are TRBV6-2 or TRBV6-3 and TRBJ2-7; TRBD2 is a possible D gene (6 bases). CDR3 size: 15 residues. The germline V gene encodes CDR1 MNHEY and CDR2 SVGEGT. Trimming left V 5 bases short and J 6 bases short, with 20 bases between. This CDR3 is CASSPPRSGSREQYF. For the CDR3, the DNA is TGTGCCAGCAGTCCACCGAGGAGCGGGTCCCGCGAGCAGTACTTC.

Only a few counts were recorded for this clonotype. V is TRBV28 and J is TRBJ1-1; maybe TRBD1 (6 bases). Germline CDR1 reads MDHEN; CDR2 reads SYDVKM. The CDR3 covers 15 residues. Trimming stripped 5 bases from V and 2 bases from J, with 15 bases between. CDR3 sequence (DNA): TGTGCCAGCAGTCCGTGGGACACTTTAAACACTGAAGCTTTCTTT. The encoded protein is CASSPWDTLNTEAFF.

This clonotype occurred many times. The V and J genes are TRBV5-1 and TRBJ1-1; 7 nucleotides line up with TRBD1. Trimming removed 4 bases from V and 3 bases from J; junction bases left unmatched: 9. Germline CDR1 SGHRS, CDR2 YFSETQ. This CDR3 region has 15 residues. In DNA, the CDR3 is TGCGCCAGCAGCACACTACAGGGGTCCGACACTGAAGCTTTCTTT. This codes for CASSTLQGSDTEAFF.

As concerns this clonotype: Given a much more abundant clone one base away, this may be a read error. The rearrangement uses TRBV12-5 and TRBJ2-5; D unresolved. Trimming took off 2 bases at V and 5 bases at J, with 6 bases between the two ends. The germline gives CDR1 LGHNT, CDR2 FRNRAP. The CDR3 loop spans 12 amino acids. The CDR3 coding sequence is TGTGCTAGTGGTTTGCCACCGGAGACCCAGTACTTC. This encodes CASGLPPETQYF.

This clonotype occurred many times. This chain uses TRBV15 with TRBJ2-5; D not certain. Germline-derived CDR1 and CDR2 are LNHNV and YYDKDF (reference sequence). V was cut by 1 base and J by 0 bases, with 6 bases left in between. The length of the CDR3 is 14 residues. The CDR3 sequence: CATSRGLYQETQYF. CDR3 DNA sequence: TGTGCCACCAGCAGAGGACTGTACCAAGAGACCCAGTACTTC.

This clonotype was counted many times. This CDR3 reads CASSAPYWYEQYF. The CDR3 DNA is TGCGCCAGCAGTGCGCCGTACTGGTACGAGCAGTACTTC. The J gene is TRBJ2-7, the V gene TRBV10-2; the D is unclear. Trimming pared 4 bases from V and 4 bases from J, leaving 11 bases between. Germline CDR1 WSHSY, CDR2 SAAADI. There are 13 residues in the CDR3.

This clonotype was counted many times. The V gene is TRBV20-1, the J gene TRBJ2-7; the D is unclear. The ends were cut back, 5 bases at V and 3 bases at J, with 17 bases in the middle. The germline V gene encodes CDR1 DFQATT and CDR2 SNEGSKA (reference sequence). The CDR3 spans 14 residues. The CDR3 nucleotides are TGCAGTGCTGCCCCAGGCAACGTAGTCTACGAGCAGTACTTC. Translating it yields CSAAPGNVVYEQYF.

This clonotype has a count of ten or more. This chain uses TRBV27 with TRBJ2-5; D perhaps matches TRBD2 (6 bases). The CDR3 covers 14 residues. Germline loops: CDR1 MNHEY, CDR2 SMNVEV (reference sequence). Trimming pared 5 bases from V and 5 bases from J, leaving 15 bases between. CDR3 sequence: CASSPWGLRETQYF. CDR3 DNA sequence: TGTGCCAGCAGTCCATGGGGACTTAGGGAGACCCAGTACTTC.

The genes are TRBV7-8 and TRBJ2-2; the D is unclear. Trimming stripped 2 bases from V and 0 bases from J, with 19 bases between. The CDR3 extends over 19 amino acids. Germline-derived CDR1 and CDR2 are SGHVS and FQNEAQ. CDR3 DNA: TGTGCCAGCAGCTTATTAATAGCCCCCTCTCCGTCGAACACCGGGGAGCTGTTTTTT. Amino acids: CASSLLIAPSPSNTGELFF.

This clonotype appeared many times. J is TRBJ1-1 and V is TRBV5-1; no clear D. Germline CDR1 reads SGHRS; CDR2 reads YFSETQ. This CDR3 has 15 amino acids. V was clipped by 0 bases and J by 3 bases, with 12 bases between them. CDR3 DNA: TGCGCCAGCAGCTTGGCTAGTTCGGGGTACACTGAAGCTTTCTTT. Translated, it gives CASSLASSGYTEAFF.

In this sample, this clonotype turned up many times. The chain employs TRBV7-9 and TRBJ1-2; maybe TRBD1 (5 bases). Germline V gene data show CDR1 as SEHNR and CDR2 as FQNEAQ (reference sequence). Trimming took off 5 bases at V and 8 bases at J, with 12 bases between the two ends. This CDR3 has 12 amino acids. The CDR3 here is CASSPGTGGYTF. The CDR3 coding sequence is TGTGCCAGCAGCCCCGGGACGGGGGGCTACACCTTC.

This clonotype was recorded at least ten times. The chain carries TRBV9 and TRBJ1-1, with D maybe TRBD1 (5 bases). This CDR3 spans 14 amino acids. The germline CDR1 and CDR2 sequences are SGDLS and YYNGEE. V was trimmed by 0 bases and J by 1 base, leaving 7 bases between them. CDR3 in DNA: TGTGCCAGCAGCGTAGATCAGGGGAACACTGAAGCTTTCTTT. As protein: CASSVDQGNTEAFF.

This clonotype was detected a few times. The chain joins TRBV7-8 to TRBJ2-2, with D uncertain. The CDR3 is 13 amino acids. The V end was cut by 3 bases, the J end by 6 bases, with 8 bases between. Germline CDR1 SGHVS, CDR2 FQNEAQ. For the CDR3, the DNA is TGTGCCAGCAGCTTTACATTAGCCGGGGAGCTGTTTTTT. It yields the protein CASSFTLAGELFF.

This clonotype appeared many times. The rearrangement joins TRBV6-2 or TRBV6-3 to TRBJ2-7, with D possibly TRBD2 on 5 matching bases. The CDR3 runs 13 residues. The germline V and J ends were trimmed by 2 bases and 6 bases, with 11 bases remaining between them. CDR1 is MNHEY and CDR2 is SVGEGT in the germline V gene. CDR3 DNA sequence: TGTGCCAGCAGTTACCCGGGGAAGGGCGAGCAGTACTTC. Translation: CASSYPGKGEQYF.